This paragraph reports one T cell receptor (beta chain). These data come from a study of shared clonotypes between healthy human individuals. Study summary: The study used three CD4 naive, three CD4 memory, two CD8 naive and one CD8 memory plate per donor.

Here immunoSEQ multiplex PCR was the method, and the copy in TCRdb shows in-frame clones only, minus some. Here the sample spans 2 million to 3 million clones, approximately 94% being singletons. This CDR3 is built from 14 residues. The V end lost 2 bases, the J end lost 2 bases, and 8 bases lay between the germline ends. What was sequenced was naive CD4+ T cells from PBMCs. Noted subset: CD45RA+ positively selected. The TCR was taken from a young man in good health. Some clones in this sample may be carry-over from other donors' samples. The rearrangement links TRBV5-3 to TRBJ2-1; possible D gene TRBD1, 5 bases. TRBV5-3 is an open reading frame whose function is uncertain. The chain's CDR3 is CARSFQGTYNEQFF. The CDR3 coding sequence is TGTGCCAGAAGCTTCCAGGGAACCTACAATGAGCAGTTCTTC.